This T cell receptor (beta chain) is from a study of blood T cell repertoires in COVID-19. Background on the study: Samples came from the United States, Italy and Spain, spanning acute and convalescent COVID-19.

Patients from Seattle were sampled longitudinally, starting during active infection. Profiled with immunoSEQ multiplex PCR; TCRdb holds only in-frame clones, not every one. This sample has tens of thousands of clones, with roughly 85% found just once. Germline loops: CDR1 SGHRS, CDR2 YFSETQ. The CDR3 covers 16 residues. Trimming took 2 bases from V and 0 from J, leaving 11 bases between them. Sequencing input: peripheral blood. This rearrangement joins TRBV5-1 to TRBJ2-2; D perhaps matches TRBD1 (6 bases). This clonotype was sampled from a man aged 50 to 60 with COVID-19, enrolled during active disease. CDR3 residues: CASSLGGGANTGELFF. CDR3 in DNA: TGCGCCAGCAGCTTAGGTGGGGGCGCGAACACCGGGGAGCTGTTTTTT.